Sequencing of this T cell receptor beta chain was carried out in a study of T-cell memory formation after mild COVID-19. Study summary: Largely donor-specific TCR clusters were found.

Libraries for TCRalpha and TCRbeta carried sample barcodes and unique molecular identifiers via 5'RACE. Using its own MiXCR run on the 5' RACE reads, TCRdb lists one record per CDR3 protein. Of approximately 290,000 distinct CDR3 sequences in the sample, less than 20% were seen once. Note on this clonotype: Antigen: not known.

Findings and limits, study-wide: Among CD4+ contracting clones, most were CM and EM, and CD8+ ones EMRA. Still unconfirmed is whether the second-wave clones peaking on day 37 recognized SARS-CoV-2.

The clonotype was recovered from a young man who had mild COVID-19 (a few samples of this study predate the infection). Cell type and time point are not known. The sample was PBMCs or a T cell subset sorted from them (not recorded which).

The CDR3 DNA sequence: TGTGCCAGCAGTTCCGCTCAGACAGCTAACTATGGCTACACCTTC. Its protein is CASSSAQTANYGYTF. This chain uses TRBV6-6 with TRBJ1-2, with D possibly being TRBD1 (5 bases). The CDR3 covers 15 residues. V was pared by 4 bases and J by 0 bases, with 12 bases between. Per the germline V gene, CDR1 is MNHNY and CDR2 is SVGAGI (reference sequence).